The 23 T cell receptor beta chains listed next were all sequenced from one sample in a study of blood T cell repertoires in COVID-19. Here immunoSEQ multiplex PCR was the method, and the copy in TCRdb shows in-frame clones only, minus some. Of roughly 150,000 clones listed, 87% were seen once; the top ten hold more than 5%. The material sequenced was peripheral blood. These receptors all stem from a human donor in a cohort sampled during active COVID-19.

J is TRBJ2-2 and V is TRBV27; D perhaps matches TRBD1 (6 bases). This CDR3 is 14 amino acids long. Per germline, CDR1 MNHEY and CDR2 SMNVEV (reference sequence). V was shortened by 7 bases and J by 6 bases, with 15 bases between the two germline ends. The DNA of the CDR3 is TGTGCCAGCACGAGAGGGGGTTATTCCGGGGAGCTGTTTTTT. Translated: CASTRGGYSGELFF.

Details on this clone: Compared with germline, one end of the junction differs, possibly owing to a read error. The chain carries TRBV7-9 and TRBJ1-4; D unclear. Per the germline V gene, CDR1 is SEHNR and CDR2 is FQNEAQ (reference sequence). There are 11 residues in the CDR3. CDR3 in amino acids: CASSSKEKLFF. The CDR3 DNA reads TGTGCCAGCAGCTCTAAGGAAAAACTGTTTTTT.

This clone came up a few times. The chain couples TRBV19 to TRBJ1-1; possibly TRBD1 for D (6 bases). CDR3 length: 13 residues. Germline assignment: CDR1 LNHDA and CDR2 SQIVND (reference sequence). Trimming stripped 4 bases from V and 5 bases from J, with 11 bases between. CDR3: CASSTVQGTEAFF. The CDR3 DNA is TGTGCCAGTAGTACGGTACAGGGAACTGAAGCTTTCTTT.

The rearrangement joins TRBV4-3 to TRBJ2-7; tentative D call: TRBD1 (6 bases). The V end was cut by 1 base, the J end by 0 bases, with 22 bases between. The length of the CDR3 is 19 residues. Germline V gene data show CDR1 as LGHNA and CDR2 as YSLEER. The CDR3 protein is CASSQGLAGAFLSSYEQYF. DNA for the CDR3: TGCGCCAGCAGCCAAGGTTTGGCAGGGGCCTTCCTAAGCTCCTACGAGCAGTACTTC.

This chain links TRBV19 with TRBJ1-6; D remains ambiguous. CDR3 length: 18 amino acids. V shed 2 bases and J shed 0 bases, with 14 bases lying between them. Germline CDR1 reads LNHDA; CDR2 reads SQIVND (reference sequence). The CDR3 spells CASSIFHSKSSYNSPLHF. CDR3 DNA: TGTGCCAGTAGTATATTTCATTCCAAGAGCTCCTATAATTCACCCCTCCACTTT. The whole variable domain, filled in from reference TRBV19 and TRBJ1-6, reads DGGITQSPKYLFRKEGQNVTLSCEQNLNHDAMYWYRQDPGQGLRLIYYSQIVNDFQKGDIAEGYSVSREKKESFPLTVTSAQKNPTAFYLCASSIFHSKSSYNSPLHFGNGTRLTVT.

The rearrangement joins TRBV14 to TRBJ2-1; 13 positions agree with TRBD2. V shed 0 bases and J 0 bases; nucleotides not matched to a gene: 11. The CDR3 has 21 residues. CDR1 and CDR2 from the germline V gene are SGHDN and FVKESK. CDR3 protein: CASSQDPGLAGFPSSYNEQFF. The CDR3 DNA reads TGTGCCAGCAGCCAAGACCCGGGACTAGCGGGATTCCCTAGCTCCTACAATGAGCAGTTCTTC.

This clone appeared a single time. The chain couples TRBV7-3 to TRBJ2-7, with D possibly being TRBD2 (6 bases). V dropped 5 bases and J dropped 0 bases, with 14 bases sitting between them. In germline, CDR1 is SGHTA, CDR2 FQGTGA. The CDR3 is 15 residues long. DNA for the CDR3: TGTGCCAGCAGCCGACAAGCGGGTCCCTCCTACGAGCAGTACTTC. Its protein is CASSRQAGPSYEQYF.

This chain connects TRBV6-1 to TRBJ1-1; D gene unclear. The CDR3 has 14 residues. The V end was cut by 3 bases, the J end by 1 base, with 9 bases between. Looked up from germline, CDR1 is MNHNS and CDR2 is SASEGT. CDR3 bases: TGTGCCAGCAGTGACAGGCTTCCGAACACTGAAGCTTTCTTT. Its translation is CASSDRLPNTEAFF.

This clone was counted between two and nine times. The J gene is TRBJ1-1, the V gene TRBV10-3, with unresolved D. The V and J ends lost 10 bases and 6 bases respectively, with 15 bases between them. The CDR3 has 12 amino acids. Germline loops: CDR1 ENHRY, CDR2 SYGVKD. CDR3 bases: TGTGCCACCAATGGGCCCGTCGCTGAAGCTTTCTTT. Translation: CATNGPVAEAFF.

The chain combines TRBV3-1 (or the pseudogene TRBV3-2) with TRBJ1-1; a weak D match, TRBD1 (5 bases). V was pared by 2 bases and J by 3 bases, with 10 bases between. CDR3 length: 14 residues. CDR1 LGHDT and CDR2 YNNKEL come from the germline V gene (reference sequence). CDR3 loop: CASSQWGGDTEAFF. The CDR3 nucleotides read TGTGCCAGCAGCCAATGGGGAGGGGACACTGAAGCTTTCTTT.

V is TRBV27 and J is TRBJ1-5, with 8 bases matching TRBD1. This CDR3 has 16 residues. From germline, CDR1 is MNHEY and CDR2 SMNVEV (reference sequence). With 5 bases clipped from V and 2 bases from J, the junction kept 8 bases outside the gene matches. The CDR3 here is CASSPTTGVGNQPQHF. In DNA form, the CDR3 reads TGTGCCAGCAGTCCAACGACAGGGGTGGGCAATCAGCCCCAGCATTTT.

This clone came up a few times. The chain links TRBV29-1 to TRBJ1-4; tentatively, D is TRBD1 (5 bases). The CDR3 is 13 residues long. Germline V lookup: CDR1 SQVTM, CDR2 ANQGSEA. V shed 5 bases and J shed 7 bases, with 14 bases lying between them. DNA of the CDR3: TGCAGCGTTAGGGCGGGGCGCGGTGAAAAACTGTTTTTT. It yields the protein CSVRAGRGEKLFF.

This chain connects TRBV7-9 to TRBJ1-5; D possibly corresponds to TRBD1 (6 bases). Germline V gives CDR1 SEHNR, CDR2 FQNEAQ (reference sequence). The CDR3 covers 14 residues. Between the trimmed V and J ends, which lost 4 bases and 7 bases, there was a span of 14 bases. The CDR3 is CASSYGGGPQPQHF. CDR3 bases: TGTGCCAGCAGCTATGGGGGGGGGCCCCAGCCCCAGCATTTT.

CDR3 sequence: CASSPLVPDTQYF. The CDR3 nucleotides are TGTGCCAGCAGTCCCCTAGTCCCAGATACGCAGTATTTT. V and J are TRBV2 and TRBJ2-3; D not certain. V was shortened by 5 bases and J by 4 bases, with 10 bases between the two germline ends. The germline V gene encodes CDR1 SNHLY and CDR2 FYNNEI. The CDR3 totals 13 residues.

This chain joins TRBV29-1 and TRBJ2-1; D gene unclear. Germline lookup yields CDR1 SQVTM and CDR2 ANQGSEA. This CDR3 has 13 residues. The V end was cut by 5 bases, the J end by 3 bases, with 11 bases between. CDR3 sequence reads: CSVKTGFYNEQFF. DNA for the CDR3: TGCAGCGTTAAAACCGGTTTCTACAATGAGCAGTTCTTC.

The chain links TRBV19 to TRBJ1-2; D is perhaps TRBD1 (6 bases). Germline V lookup: CDR1 LNHDA, CDR2 SQIVND (reference sequence). Trimming shortened V by 5 bases and J by 7 bases, and 14 bases separated the two germline ends. This CDR3 comprises 13 residues. CDR3 DNA sequence: TGTGCCAGTAGTCCTCAGGGGAGCCGTGGCTACACCTTC. Its protein is CASSPQGSRGYTF.

J is TRBJ1-1 and V is TRBV27; 10 bases line up with TRBD1. Per germline, CDR1 MNHEY and CDR2 SMNVEV (reference sequence). The CDR3 length is 15 residues. V gave up 6 bases and J gave up 0 bases; unmatched junction bases: 4. The CDR3 loop reads CASSLDRGVNTEAFF. The CDR3, as DNA: TGTGCCAGCAGCTTGGACAGGGGGGTGAACACTGAAGCTTTCTTT.

The genes are TRBV27 and TRBJ1-5; 9 positions match TRBD1. Germline-derived CDR1 and CDR2 are MNHEY and SMNVEV (reference sequence). The CDR3 runs to 15 residues. The junction had 9 bases not matched to a gene; V was cut back by 5 bases and J by 7 bases. The CDR3 protein is CASSPQGAAGQPQHF. DNA for the CDR3: TGTGCCAGCAGTCCACAGGGGGCGGCAGGGCAGCCCCAGCATTTT.

The CDR3 nucleotides read TGTGCCTGCGGGGACTTCACAGATACGCAGTATTTT. Amino acids: CACGDFTDTQYF. The genes are TRBV30 and TRBJ2-3, with D perhaps TRBD2 (6 bases). Germline CDR1 GTSNPN, CDR2 SVGIG (reference sequence). Between the trimmed V and J ends, which lost 6 bases and 2 bases, there was a span of 9 bases. This CDR3 contains 12 residues.

The chain carries TRBV15 and TRBJ2-7; 8 bases align to TRBD2. This CDR3 comprises 16 residues. Germline-derived CDR1 and CDR2 are LNHNV and YYDKDF (reference sequence). V trimming: 4 bases; J trimming: 3 bases; junction bases outside the gene matches: 11. CDR3 nucleotides: TGTGCCACCAGCAATCGGGGGGGCAGCAACCGCTACGAGCAGTACTTC. Residues: CATSNRGGSNRYEQYF.

V usage is TRBV7-2 and J usage is TRBJ1-6; D uncertain. Trimming removed 2 bases at V and 8 bases at J, with 10 bases between. Per germline, CDR1 SGHTA and CDR2 FQGNSA. CDR3 length equals 14 residues. The CDR3 coding sequence is TGTGCCAGCAGCTTACGTTTTAGCGATTCACCCCTCCACTTT. This translates into CASSLRFSDSPLHF.

The CDR3 region has the DNA TGTGCCAGCAGTTACTCGCGGGGTTCCTACAATGAGCAGTTCTTC. Translating gives CASSYSRGSYNEQFF. The V and J genes are TRBV6-5 and TRBJ2-1; a weak D match, TRBD2 (6 bases). Germline V lookup: CDR1 MNHEY, CDR2 SVGAGI. The CDR3 has 15 amino acids. V shed 0 bases and J shed 1 base, with 7 bases lying between them.

This chain joins TRBV24-1 and TRBJ2-5; 8 bases are shared with TRBD1. This CDR3 contains 17 residues. The germline CDR1 and CDR2 sequences are KGHDR and SFDVKD. J lost 0 bases, V lost 2 bases, and 7 bases had no gene match. The CDR3 nucleotides read TGTGCCACCAGTGATTCGCAGGACAGGGCCTACCAAGAGACCCAGTACTTC. This encodes CATSDSQDRAYQETQYF.